This T cell receptor beta chain was sequenced in a study of cytotoxic CD8 clonotypes in ibrutinib-treated CLL. Using immunoSEQ multiplex PCR, the repertoire was profiled, and TCRdb retains in-frame clones only, with some absent. This sample has 130,000 or so clones, with roughly 84% found just once. Trimming stripped 3 bases from V and 11 bases from J, with 23 bases between. Germline lookup yields CDR1 SGDLS and CDR2 YYNGEE. This CDR3 is 15 amino acids long. The sequencing here drew on PBMCs, taken after 24 months of ibrutinib treatment. This chain uses TRBV9 with TRBJ1-1; unclear D gene. The sequence was collected from a human donor with chronic lymphocytic leukemia. For the CDR3, the DNA is TGTGCCAGCAGCGAGCGTTCCCGGGTCCCAGGAAAGGCTTTCTTT. Its translation is CASSERSRVPGKAFF.